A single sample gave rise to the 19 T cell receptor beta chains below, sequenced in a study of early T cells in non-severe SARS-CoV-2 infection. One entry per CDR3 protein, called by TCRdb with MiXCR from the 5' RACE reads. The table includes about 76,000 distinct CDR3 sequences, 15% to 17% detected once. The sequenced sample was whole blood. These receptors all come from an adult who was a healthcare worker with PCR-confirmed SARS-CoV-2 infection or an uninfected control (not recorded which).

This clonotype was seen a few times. The DNA for the CDR3 is TGTGCCAGCAGCCGCGGAGGGTTCACTGAAGCTTTCTTT. Encoded protein: CASSRGGFTEAFF. This chain links TRBV11-2 with TRBJ1-1, with D hard to call. Trimming cost V 5 bases and J 4 bases, with 11 bases left between them. The germline V gene encodes CDR1 SGHAT and CDR2 FQNNGV. This CDR3 comprises 13 residues.

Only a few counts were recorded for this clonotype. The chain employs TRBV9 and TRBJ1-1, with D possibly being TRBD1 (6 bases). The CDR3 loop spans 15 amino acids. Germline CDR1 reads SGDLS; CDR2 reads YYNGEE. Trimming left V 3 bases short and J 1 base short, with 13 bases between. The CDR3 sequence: CASSGQGGSNTEAFF. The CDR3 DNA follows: TGTGCCAGCAGCGGGCAAGGGGGATCGAACACTGAAGCTTTCTTT.

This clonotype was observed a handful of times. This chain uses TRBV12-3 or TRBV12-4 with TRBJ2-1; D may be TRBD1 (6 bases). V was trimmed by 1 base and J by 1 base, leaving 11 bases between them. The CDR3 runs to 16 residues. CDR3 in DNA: TGTGCCAGCAGTTTAGTTGGGGACACGTCCTACAATGAGCAGTTCTTC. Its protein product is CASSLVGDTSYNEQFF.

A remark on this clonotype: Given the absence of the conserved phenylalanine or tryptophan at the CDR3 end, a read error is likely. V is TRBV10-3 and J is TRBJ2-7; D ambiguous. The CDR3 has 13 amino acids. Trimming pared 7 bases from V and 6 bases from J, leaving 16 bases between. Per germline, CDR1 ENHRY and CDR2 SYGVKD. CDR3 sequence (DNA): TGTGCCATCAAGGCGAGCGCAGATCGCGAGCAGTACCTC. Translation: CAIKASADREQYL.

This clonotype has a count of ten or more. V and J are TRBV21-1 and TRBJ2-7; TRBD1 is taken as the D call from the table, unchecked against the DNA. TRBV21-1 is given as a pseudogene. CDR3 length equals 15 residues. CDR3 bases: TGTGCCAGCAGCAAAGGACGGCGGACAGTTTACGAGCAGTACTTC. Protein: CASSKGRRTVYEQYF.

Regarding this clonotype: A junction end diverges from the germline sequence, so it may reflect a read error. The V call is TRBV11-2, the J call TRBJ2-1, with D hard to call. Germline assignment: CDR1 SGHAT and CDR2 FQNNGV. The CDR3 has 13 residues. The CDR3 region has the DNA TGTGTCAGCAGCTTAGCCCCAGACAATGAGCAGTTCTTC. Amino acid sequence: CVSSLAPDNEQFF.

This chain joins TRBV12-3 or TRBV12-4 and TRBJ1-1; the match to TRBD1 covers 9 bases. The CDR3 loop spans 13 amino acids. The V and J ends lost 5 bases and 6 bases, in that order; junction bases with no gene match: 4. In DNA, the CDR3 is TGTGCCAGCAGTGGGAGGACAGGGGCTGAAGCTTTCTTT. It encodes CASSGRTGAEAFF.

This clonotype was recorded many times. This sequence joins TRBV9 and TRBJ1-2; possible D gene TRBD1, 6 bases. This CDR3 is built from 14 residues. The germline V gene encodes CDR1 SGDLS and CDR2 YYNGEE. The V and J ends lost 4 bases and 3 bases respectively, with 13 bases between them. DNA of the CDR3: TGTGCCAGCAGCCTTCGACAGGATCACTATGGCTACACCTTC. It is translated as CASSLRQDHYGYTF.

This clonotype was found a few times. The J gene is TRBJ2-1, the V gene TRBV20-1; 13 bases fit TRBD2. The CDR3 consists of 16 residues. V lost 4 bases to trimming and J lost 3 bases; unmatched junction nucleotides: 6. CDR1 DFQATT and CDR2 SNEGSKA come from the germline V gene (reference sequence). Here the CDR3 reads CSATIGLAGDYNEQFF. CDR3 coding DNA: TGCAGTGCTACGATCGGACTAGCGGGGGACTACAATGAGCAGTTCTTC.

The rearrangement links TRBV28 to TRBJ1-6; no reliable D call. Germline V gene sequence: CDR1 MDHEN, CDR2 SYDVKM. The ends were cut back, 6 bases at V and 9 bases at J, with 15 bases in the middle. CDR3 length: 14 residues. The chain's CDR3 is CASSASSLSSPLHF. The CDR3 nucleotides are TGTGCCAGCAGCGCCTCGAGTCTTAGTTCACCCCTCCACTTT.

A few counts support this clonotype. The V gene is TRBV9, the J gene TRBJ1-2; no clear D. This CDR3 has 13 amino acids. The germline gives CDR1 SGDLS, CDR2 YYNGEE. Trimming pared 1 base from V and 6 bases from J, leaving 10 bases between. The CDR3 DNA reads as TGTGCCAGCAGCGTAAGGCCTCAAGATGGCTACACCTTC. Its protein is CASSVRPQDGYTF.

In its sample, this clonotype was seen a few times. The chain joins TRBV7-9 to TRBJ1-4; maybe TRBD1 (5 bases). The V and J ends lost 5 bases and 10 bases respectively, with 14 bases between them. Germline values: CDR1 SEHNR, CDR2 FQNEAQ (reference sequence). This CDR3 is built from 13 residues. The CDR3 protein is CASSPQTVGKLFF. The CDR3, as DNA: TGTGCCAGCAGCCCCCAGACAGTTGGAAAACTGTTTTTT.

The CDR3 coding sequence is TGTGCCAGCAGGGCGCCGGGATCCTACGAGCAGTACTTC. Translating gives CASRAPGSYEQYF. The chain combines TRBV28 with TRBJ2-7, with D tentatively TRBD2 (5 bases). Germline V CDR1 and CDR2: MDHEN, SYDVKM. V gave up 6 bases and J gave up 1 base, with 10 bases separating them. This CDR3 spans 13 amino acids.

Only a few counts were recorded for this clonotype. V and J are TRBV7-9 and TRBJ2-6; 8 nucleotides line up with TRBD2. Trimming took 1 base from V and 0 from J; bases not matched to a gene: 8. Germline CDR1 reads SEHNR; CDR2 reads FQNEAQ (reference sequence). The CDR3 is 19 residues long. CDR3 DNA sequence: TGTGCCAGCAGCTTAGGCGCCCTAGCGGGCCTCTCTGGGGCCAACGTCCTGACTTTC. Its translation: CASSLGALAGLSGANVLTF.

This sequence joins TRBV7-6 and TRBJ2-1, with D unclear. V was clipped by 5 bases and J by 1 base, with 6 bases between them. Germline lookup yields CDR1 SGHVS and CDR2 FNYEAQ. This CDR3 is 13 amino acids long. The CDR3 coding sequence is TGTGCCAGCAGCACTCAGTCCTACAATGAGCAGTTCTTC. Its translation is CASSTQSYNEQFF.

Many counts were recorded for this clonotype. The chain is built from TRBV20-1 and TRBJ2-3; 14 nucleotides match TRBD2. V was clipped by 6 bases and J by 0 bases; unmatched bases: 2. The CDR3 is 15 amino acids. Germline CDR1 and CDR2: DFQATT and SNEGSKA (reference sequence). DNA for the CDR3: TGCAGTGCCAGGACTAGCGGGGGGAGCACAGATACGCAGTATTTT. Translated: CSARTSGGSTDTQYF.

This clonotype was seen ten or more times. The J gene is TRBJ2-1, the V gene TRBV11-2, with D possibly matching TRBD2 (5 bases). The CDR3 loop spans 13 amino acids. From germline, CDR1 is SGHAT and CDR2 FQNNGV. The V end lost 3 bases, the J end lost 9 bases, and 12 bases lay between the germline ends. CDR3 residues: CASSFGELVEQFF. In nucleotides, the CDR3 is TGTGCCAGCAGCTTTGGGGAGTTGGTTGAGCAGTTCTTC.

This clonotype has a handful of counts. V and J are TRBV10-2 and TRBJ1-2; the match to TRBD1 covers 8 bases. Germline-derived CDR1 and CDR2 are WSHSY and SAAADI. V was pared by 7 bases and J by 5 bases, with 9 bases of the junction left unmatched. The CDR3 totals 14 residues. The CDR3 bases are TGCGCCAGCATTGACGGGACAGGCAGATATGGCTACACCTTC. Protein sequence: CASIDGTGRYGYTF.

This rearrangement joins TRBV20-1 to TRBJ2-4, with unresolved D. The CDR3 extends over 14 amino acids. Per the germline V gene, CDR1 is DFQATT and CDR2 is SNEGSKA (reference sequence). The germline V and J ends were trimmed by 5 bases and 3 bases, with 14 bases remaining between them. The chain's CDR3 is CSAEPPVGKNIQYF. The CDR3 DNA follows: TGCAGTGCTGAACCACCCGTCGGCAAAAACATTCAGTACTTC.